One sample yielded the 17 T cell receptor beta chains listed below, sequenced in a study of shared clonotypes between healthy human individuals. The protocol was immunoSEQ multiplex PCR, while the TCRdb copy is restricted to in-frame clones and leaves out a portion. The sample carries over a million clones, approximately 97% recorded once. Source material: naive CD4+ T cells sorted from blood. Subset of the sample: CD45RA+ positively selected. The receptors were gathered from a young man in good health.

Regarding this clone: The same CDR3 arises from other DNA sequences in this sample as well. In DNA form, the CDR3 reads TGTGCCAGCAGTTTAAAGGGACAGTCCTACGAGCAGTACTTC. It yields the protein CASSLKGQSYEQYF. The chain recombines TRBV27 with TRBJ2-7; TRBD1 agrees at 7 bases. V shed 2 bases and J 1 base; nucleotides not matched to a gene: 2. The germline V gene encodes CDR1 MNHEY and CDR2 SMNVEV (reference sequence). The CDR3 is 14 amino acids.

The gene calls are TRBV28 and TRBJ2-7; D may be TRBD1 (6 bases). The length of the CDR3 is 14 residues. Germline lookup yields CDR1 MDHEN and CDR2 SYDVKM. Trimming left V 3 bases short and J 0 bases short, with 9 bases between. This CDR3 reads CASSLDSRSYEQYF. The CDR3, as DNA: TGTGCCAGCAGTTTGGACAGCCGCTCCTACGAGCAGTACTTC.

This chain uses TRBV14 with TRBJ2-5; D remains unclear. V was shortened by 1 base and J by 7 bases, with 13 bases between the two germline ends. CDR1 is SGHDN, CDR2 FVKESK, per germline. The CDR3 consists of 14 residues. DNA for the CDR3: TGTGCCAGCAGCCAAGGTCTCCCGAGAGGGACCCAGTACTTC. It codes for CASSQGLPRGTQYF.

This CDR3 is CASSEALAGNTIYF. The DNA of the CDR3 is TGTGCCAGCAGTGAAGCGCTAGCTGGAAACACCATATATTTT. The J gene is TRBJ1-3, the V gene TRBV6-1; D ambiguous. The CDR3 totals 14 residues. Trimming took 0 bases from V and 2 from J, leaving 5 bases between them. CDR1 is MNHNS, CDR2 SASEGT, per germline.

The CDR3 is CASSLIGQQFF. As DNA, the CDR3 is TGTGCCAGCAGTTTGATAGGGCAGCAGTTCTTC. The chain carries TRBV28 and TRBJ2-1, with D uncertain. CDR3 length equals 11 residues. Trimming shortened V by 3 bases and J by 11 bases, and 8 bases separated the two germline ends. Germline V gene sequence: CDR1 MDHEN, CDR2 SYDVKM.

The V gene is TRBV2, the J gene TRBJ1-2; D gene ambiguous. Trimming stripped 1 base from V and 2 bases from J, with 5 bases between. Germline V gives CDR1 SNHLY, CDR2 FYNNEI. This CDR3 region has 13 residues. The CDR3 loop is CASSEVGNYGYTF. For the CDR3, the DNA is TGTGCCAGCAGTGAAGTTGGGAACTATGGCTACACCTTC.

The chain uses TRBV6-1 and TRBJ1-5; TRBD1 might be the D (5 bases). The CDR3 contains 15 residues. The germline gives CDR1 MNHNS, CDR2 SASEGT. Trimming took 4 bases from V and 0 from J, leaving 10 bases between them. This chain's CDR3 is CASSARAYSNQPQHF. The CDR3 bases are TGTGCCAGCAGTGCCAGGGCCTATAGCAATCAGCCCCAGCATTTT.

J is TRBJ2-4 and V is TRBV30, with TRBD1 as a possible D gene (5 bases). From germline, CDR1 is GTSNPN and CDR2 SVGIG (reference sequence). The CDR3 is 13 residues long. Trimming shortened V by 0 bases and J by 5 bases, and 8 bases separated the two germline ends. DNA of the CDR3: TGTGCCTGGAGTGTAGCCAGGGAAAACATTCAGTACTTC. Protein: CAWSVARENIQYF.

The chain recombines TRBV7-9 with TRBJ2-7; 11 bases are a match to TRBD2. CDR1 is SEHNR and CDR2 is FQNEAQ in the germline V gene (reference sequence). CDR3 length: 15 residues. Trimming at V came to 3 bases and at J to 4 bases, leaving 5 bases not matched to a gene. As DNA, the CDR3 is TGTGCCAGCAGCTTCCTAGCGGGAGGAAAGTACGAGCAGTACTTC. Protein sequence: CASSFLAGGKYEQYF.

This chain's CDR3 is CASSFRPLPTDTQYF. Written as DNA, the CDR3 is TGTGCCAGCAGCTTCCGTCCCTTACCCACAGATACGCAGTATTTT. This sequence joins TRBV5-6 and TRBJ2-3; D remains ambiguous. The CDR3 totals 15 residues. Trimming stripped 2 bases from V and 2 bases from J, with 12 bases between. Germline values: CDR1 SGHDT, CDR2 YYEEEE. Variable domain in full (rest from reference TRBV5-6 and TRBJ2-3): DAGVTQSPTHLIKTRGQQVTLRCSPKSGHDTVSWYQQALGQGPQFIFQYYEEEERQRGNFPDRFSGHQFPNYSSELNVNALLLGDSALYLCASSFRPLPTDTQYFGPGTRLTVL.

The gene calls are TRBV18 and TRBJ2-7; D gene unclear. Germline V gene lookup returns CDR1 KGHSH and CDR2 LQKENI. This CDR3 region has 14 residues. Trimming pared 2 bases from V and 0 bases from J, leaving 8 bases between. The CDR3, as DNA: TGTGCCAGCTCACCATTCCCCTCCTCCTACGAGCAGTACTTC. Amino acids: CASSPFPSSYEQYF.

V gene TRBV18 combines with J gene TRBJ1-5; 8 bases map to TRBD1. This CDR3 has 15 residues. CDR1 is KGHSH, CDR2 LQKENI, per germline. Losses at the gene ends were 3 bases for V and 5 bases for J; bases not matched to a gene: 6. In nucleotides, the CDR3 is TGTGCCAGCTCACCGCTTACAGGGGGTGATCAGCCCCAGCATTTT. It translates to CASSPLTGGDQPQHF.

The DNA for the CDR3 is TGTGCCAGCAGTCATAGAGGGGGAATAGGGTACGAGCAGTACTTC. Its protein is CASSHRGGIGYEQYF. The rearrangement links TRBV7-9 to TRBJ2-7, with D perhaps matching TRBD1 (6 bases). V was shortened by 6 bases and J by 4 bases, with 19 bases between the two germline ends. The CDR3 covers 15 residues. Germline V gene sequence: CDR1 SEHNR, CDR2 FQNEAQ (reference sequence).

The CDR3 here is CASSPSQGRETQYF. In DNA form, the CDR3 reads TGTGCCAGCAGCCCTTCCCAGGGGCGAGAGACCCAGTACTTC. V and J are TRBV14 and TRBJ2-5; tentatively, D is TRBD1 (6 bases). The V end was cut by 4 bases, the J end by 4 bases, with 13 bases between. CDR3 length equals 14 residues. CDR1 is SGHDN, CDR2 FVKESK, per germline.

This rearrangement joins TRBV19 to TRBJ1-2, with D possibly being TRBD1 (5 bases). V was pared by 3 bases and J by 0 bases, with 11 bases between. CDR1 is LNHDA, CDR2 SQIVND, per germline (reference sequence). The CDR3 has 15 residues. The DNA for the CDR3 is TGTGCCAGTAGTATGGGGGGGATAGCTAACTATGGCTACACCTTC. Translation gives CASSMGGIANYGYTF.

The CDR3 is CASSLAGAAGETQYF. CDR3 bases: TGCGCCAGCAGCTTGGCCGGGGCTGCAGGGGAGACCCAGTACTTC. The V gene is TRBV5-1, the J gene TRBJ2-5; either TRBD1 or TRBD2 may supply D (5 bases each). V gave up 0 bases and J gave up 5 bases, with 14 bases separating them. CDR3 length: 15 residues. From germline, CDR1 is SGHRS and CDR2 YFSETQ.

CDR3 sequence (DNA): TGTGCCAGCTCACATAAGGAGGAAGCTTTCTTT. It specifies CASSHKEEAFF. This chain uses TRBV18 with TRBJ1-1; D not resolved. Germline V lookup: CDR1 KGHSH, CDR2 LQKENI. V lost 4 bases and J 8 bases, leaving 8 bases between the germline ends. CDR3 length: 11 residues.